A selection of T cell receptor beta chains follows, all from one sample in a study of breast tumors, draining lymph nodes, adjacent tissues. TCRdb re-called the multiplex PCR reads through MiXCR, storing one row per CDR3 protein. The sample holds about 180,000 distinct CDR3 sequences, around 35% seen once. The sequenced sample was axillary lymph node tissue. The origin of the receptors is a female donor with breast cancer. Some clones in this sample may be carry-over from other donors' samples. The CDR3 runs from the conserved cysteine through the conserved F or W. A D gene is named only where the DNA matches it firmly. Clone size appears in some rows only: once, few, many, or a class for an expanded clone.

j_call: TRBJ1-5; d_call: -; clone_size: many; v_call: TRBV10-3; cdr3_nt: TGTGCCATCAGTGGGACAGCTCATCAGCCCCAGCATTTT; cdr3_aa: CAISGTAHQPQHF
j_call: TRBJ1-5; d_call: TRBD1; clone_size: -; v_call: TRBV12-3/TRBV12-4; cdr3_nt: TGTGCCAGCAACCTTGGACAGGGCCGAAATAGCAACCTGCCCCAGCATTTT; cdr3_aa: CASNLGQGRNSNLPQHF
j_call: TRBJ2-7; d_call: -; clone_size: many; v_call: TRBV20-1; cdr3_nt: TGCAGTGCTAGAGATCAGGGGCCCAGGGCCTACGAGCAGTACTTC; cdr3_aa: CSARDQGPRAYEQYF
j_call: TRBJ1-4; d_call: TRBD1; clone_size: many; v_call: TRBV7-9; cdr3_nt: TGTGCCAGCAGCAGTGCGGGACAGTTTAATGAAAAACTGTTTTTT; cdr3_aa: CASSSAGQFNEKLFF
j_call: TRBJ2-1; d_call: -; clone_size: many; v_call: TRBV11-2; cdr3_nt: TGTGCCAGCAGCTTAGGAAACTACAATGAGCAGTTCTTC; cdr3_aa: CASSLGNYNEQFF
j_call: TRBJ2-3; d_call: TRBD2; clone_size: many; v_call: TRBV2; cdr3_nt: TGTGCCAGCAGTGACCCGGGCGGGAGGCTTGGAGATACGCAGTATTTT; cdr3_aa: CASSDPGGRLGDTQYF
j_call: TRBJ2-5; d_call: TRBD2; clone_size: many; v_call: TRBV24-1; cdr3_nt: TGTGCCACCAGTGATTTCAAGCGGGAGGGCGTCGAGACCCAGTACTTC; cdr3_aa: CATSDFKREGVETQYF
j_call: TRBJ2-5; d_call: -; clone_size: many; v_call: TRBV5-1; cdr3_nt: TGCGCCAGCAGCTTGAACCAGAGGGGAGTCGGTGAGACCCAGTACTTC; cdr3_aa: CASSLNQRGVGETQYF
j_call: TRBJ1-2; d_call: TRBD1; clone_size: many; v_call: TRBV3-1; cdr3_nt: TGTGCCAGCAGCCAAGGCCCAGGGGGGAAGTATGGCTACACCTTC; cdr3_aa: CASSQGPGGKYGYTF
j_call: TRBJ1-1; d_call: TRBD1; clone_size: few; v_call: TRBV20-1; cdr3_nt: TGCAGTGCTAGAGATCAGGGGGCGGCGAACACTGAAGCTTTCTTT; cdr3_aa: CSARDQGAANTEAFF
j_call: TRBJ2-7; d_call: TRBD1; clone_size: many; v_call: TRBV10-3; cdr3_nt: TGTGCCATCAGTGAATCGGGACAGGGGTACGAGCAGTACTTC; cdr3_aa: CAISESGQGYEQYF
j_call: TRBJ2-3; d_call: -; clone_size: many; v_call: TRBV5-1; cdr3_nt: TGCGCCAGCAGCTTGGGGGCCCGGTCCAGCCTGGATACGCAGTATTTT; cdr3_aa: CASSLGARSSLDTQYF
j_call: TRBJ1-6; d_call: -; clone_size: -; v_call: TRBV20-1; cdr3_nt: TGCAGTGCTCAACGGGAGCTGACAGATACGGAGCCCCTCCACTTT; cdr3_aa: CSAQRELTDTEPLHF
j_call: TRBJ1-1; d_call: TRBD1; clone_size: -; v_call: TRBV7-2; cdr3_nt: TGTGCCAGCAGCCGTTTACAGGGGCGTGAAGCTTTCTTT; cdr3_aa: CASSRLQGREAFF
j_call: TRBJ1-4; d_call: -; clone_size: many; v_call: TRBV11-2; cdr3_nt: TGTGCCAGCAGCAGGGACGCCAATGGGAAACTGTTTTTT; cdr3_aa: CASSRDANGKLFF
j_call: TRBJ2-6; d_call: -; clone_size: -; v_call: TRBV5-1; cdr3_nt: TGCGCCAGCAGCTTGGGGCAGGAGTTGACTTTC; cdr3_aa: CASSLGQELTF
j_call: TRBJ2-2; d_call: -; clone_size: many; v_call: TRBV9; cdr3_nt: TGTGCCAGCAGCGTAGCCGTTACCGGGGAGCTGTTTTTT; cdr3_aa: CASSVAVTGELFF
j_call: TRBJ1-4; d_call: -; clone_size: -; v_call: TRBV7-8; cdr3_nt: TGTGCCAGCAGCATTGGGGGTCCCAATGAAAAACTGTTTTTT; cdr3_aa: CASSIGGPNEKLFF
j_call: TRBJ2-7; d_call: TRBD2; clone_size: many; v_call: TRBV30; cdr3_nt: TGTGCCTGGAGCTCTAGCGGGAGCGGCGAGCAGTACTTC; cdr3_aa: CAWSSSGSGEQYF
j_call: TRBJ1-2; d_call: -; clone_size: many; v_call: TRBV7-8; cdr3_nt: TGTGCCAGCAGCTTAGGGTTCGGGGCCGCCGCTAACTATGGCTACACCTTC; cdr3_aa: CASSLGFGAAANYGYTF
j_call: TRBJ2-1; d_call: TRBD2; clone_size: many; v_call: TRBV24-1; cdr3_nt: TGTGCCACCAGTGATAGAGCGGGAACCTATGAGCAGTTCTTC; cdr3_aa: CATSDRAGTYEQFF
j_call: TRBJ2-6; d_call: -; clone_size: -; v_call: TRBV19; cdr3_nt: TGTGCCAGCTCTAGGATGAGGCTGTGCTCTGGGGCCAACGTCCTGACTTTC; cdr3_aa: CASSRMRLCSGANVLTF
j_call: TRBJ1-5; d_call: -; clone_size: -; v_call: TRBV7-2; cdr3_nt: TGTGCCAGCAGCTTACGGGACATAATATACCAGCCCCAGCATTTT; cdr3_aa: CASSLRDIIYQPQHF
j_call: TRBJ1-2; d_call: -; clone_size: many; v_call: TRBV5-1; cdr3_nt: TGCGCCAGCAGCCTACAGGGTGGCGATCGCTACACCTTC; cdr3_aa: CASSLQGGDRYTF
j_call: TRBJ2-2; d_call: TRBD2; clone_size: -; v_call: TRBV28; cdr3_nt: TGTGCCACCAGGATACCCACGGGAGTAGCGGGAACCGGGGAGCTGTTTTTT; cdr3_aa: CATRIPTGVAGTGELFF
j_call: TRBJ2-7; d_call: TRBD1; clone_size: many; v_call: TRBV4-1; cdr3_nt: TGCGCCAGCAGCCACCCACATGTAGGACAGGGGGTCTACGAGCAGTACTTC; cdr3_aa: CASSHPHVGQGVYEQYF
j_call: TRBJ1-2; d_call: -; clone_size: many; v_call: TRBV11-2; cdr3_nt: TGTGCCAGCAGCTTAGGGGTCGCCTATGGCTACACCTTC; cdr3_aa: CASSLGVAYGYTF
j_call: TRBJ2-1; d_call: -; clone_size: -; v_call: TRBV20-1; cdr3_nt: TGCAGTGCTCCTGATAGCAGGAGGGCCTACAATGGGCAGTTCTTC; cdr3_aa: CSAPDSRRAYNGQFF
j_call: TRBJ2-3; d_call: -; clone_size: many; v_call: TRBV27; cdr3_nt: TGTGCCAGCAGTCCGAGAGCAGATACGCAGTATTTT; cdr3_aa: CASSPRADTQYF
j_call: TRBJ1-5; d_call: -; clone_size: many; v_call: TRBV11-2; cdr3_nt: TGTGCCAGCAGCTTAAGCCAGGGAAGCAATCAGCCCCAGCATTTT; cdr3_aa: CASSLSQGSNQPQHF
j_call: TRBJ2-1; d_call: TRBD2; clone_size: -; v_call: TRBV7-9; cdr3_nt: TGTGCCAGCAGCCCGATTAGCGGGAGGTTGGACTACAATGAGCAGTTCTTC; cdr3_aa: CASSPISGRLDYNEQFF
j_call: TRBJ2-7; d_call: TRBD2; clone_size: -; v_call: TRBV5-4; cdr3_nt: TGTGCTAGCAGCTTGGGAGCGGGAGGGCCGTACGAGCAGTACTTC; cdr3_aa: CASSLGAGGPYEQYF
j_call: TRBJ2-7; d_call: -; clone_size: -; v_call: TRBV9; cdr3_nt: TGTGTCGGCAGGCCCAGCGCGACCTGCGAGCAGTACTTC; cdr3_aa: CVGRPSATCEQYF
j_call: TRBJ2-5; d_call: -; clone_size: many; v_call: TRBV6-1; cdr3_nt: TGTGCCAGCAGATTCCATAGAGGTGACAGCCAAGAGACCCAGTACTTC; cdr3_aa: CASRFHRGDSQETQYF
j_call: TRBJ2-3; d_call: TRBD2; clone_size: once; v_call: TRBV9; cdr3_nt: TGTGCCAGCAGCGTTCCACTAGCGGGAGGGAGAGATACGCAGTATTTT; cdr3_aa: CASSVPLAGGRDTQYF
j_call: TRBJ2-7; d_call: -; clone_size: many; v_call: TRBV9; cdr3_nt: TGTGCCAGCAGCGTAGGGGTGGGTGTGGGGTACGAGCAGTACTTC; cdr3_aa: CASSVGVGVGYEQYF
j_call: TRBJ2-3; d_call: -; clone_size: many; v_call: TRBV6-1; cdr3_nt: TGTGCCAGCAGTGAAGCGGGTGGGGGAAGCACAGATACGCAGTATTTT; cdr3_aa: CASSEAGGGSTDTQYF
j_call: TRBJ2-7; d_call: -; clone_size: many; v_call: TRBV5-1; cdr3_nt: TGCGCCAGCTCGAAGAGGCAGGCGGGGGAGCAGTACTTC; cdr3_aa: CASSKRQAGEQYF
j_call: TRBJ1-3; d_call: TRBD1; clone_size: many; v_call: TRBV5-6; cdr3_nt: TGTGCCAGCAGCTTTTTCGACAGGGCGAAAGGAAACACCATATATTTT; cdr3_aa: CASSFFDRAKGNTIYF
j_call: TRBJ2-5; d_call: TRBD2; clone_size: -; v_call: TRBV7-8; cdr3_nt: TGTGCCAGCAGCTTAGGAGGCGGGGGTCAAGAGAGATTGCGACCCGGGTACTTC; cdr3_aa: CASSLGGGGQERLRPGYF
j_call: TRBJ1-6; d_call: -; clone_size: many; v_call: TRBV27; cdr3_nt: TGTGCCAGCAGTTTATTAAGGGCCGTTGGCTCACCCCTCCACTTT; cdr3_aa: CASSLLRAVGSPLHF
j_call: TRBJ2-2; d_call: -; clone_size: -; v_call: TRBV4-2; cdr3_nt: TGTGCCAGCAGCCAAGGGGGCCAGATCGCCGGGGAGCTGTTTTTT; cdr3_aa: CASSQGGQIAGELFF
j_call: TRBJ2-1; d_call: TRBD2; clone_size: -; v_call: TRBV3-1; cdr3_nt: TGTGTCAGCAGCCCGACTCTGAGCGGGAGCGGAAATGAGCAGTTCTTC; cdr3_aa: CVSSPTLSGSGNEQFF
j_call: TRBJ1-2; d_call: TRBD1; clone_size: -; v_call: TRBV25-1; cdr3_nt: TGTGCTAGGCCGACAGGGGACTATGGCTACACCTTC; cdr3_aa: CARPTGDYGYTF
j_call: TRBJ2-1; d_call: -; clone_size: many; v_call: TRBV7-3; cdr3_nt: TGTGCCAGCAGCTTAAGGGCTAGCGTATTCATCGGGAATGAGCAGTTCTTC; cdr3_aa: CASSLRASVFIGNEQFF
j_call: TRBJ2-7; d_call: TRBD2; clone_size: few; v_call: TRBV27; cdr3_nt: TGTGCCAGCAGTTTATCTGGGACTAGCGGGAGGAACCCCTACGAGCAGTACTTC; cdr3_aa: CASSLSGTSGRNPYEQYF
j_call: TRBJ2-1; d_call: TRBD1; clone_size: many; v_call: TRBV4-3; cdr3_nt: TGCGCCAGCAGCCAAGGGTCCGGGACAGGGTCCTACAATGAGCAGTTCTTC; cdr3_aa: CASSQGSGTGSYNEQFF
j_call: TRBJ2-1; d_call: TRBD2; clone_size: many; v_call: TRBV7-6; cdr3_nt: TGTGCCAGCAGCCCAGTAACCGGGACTAGCGGTTACAATGAGCAGTTCTTC; cdr3_aa: CASSPVTGTSGYNEQFF
j_call: TRBJ1-2; d_call: -; clone_size: many; v_call: TRBV6-4; cdr3_nt: TGTGCCAGCAGTGACGGAGGAGCGTATGGCTACACCTTC; cdr3_aa: CASSDGGAYGYTF
j_call: TRBJ2-3; d_call: -; clone_size: many; v_call: TRBV7-9; cdr3_nt: TGTGCCAGCAGCTTAGTTAGGGATCTGACAGATACGCAGTATTTT; cdr3_aa: CASSLVRDLTDTQYF
j_call: TRBJ2-7; d_call: TRBD1; clone_size: -; v_call: TRBV29-1; cdr3_nt: TGCAGCGCTGGGGGGGACAGGGAAAACGAGCAGTACTTC; cdr3_aa: CSAGGDRENEQYF
j_call: TRBJ2-3; d_call: TRBD2; clone_size: many; v_call: TRBV24-1; cdr3_nt: TGTGCCACCAAGGACGGGGGGGCCGGTGCCCATACGCAGTATTTT; cdr3_aa: CATKDGGAGAHTQYF
j_call: TRBJ2-5; d_call: TRBD1; clone_size: -; v_call: TRBV5-6; cdr3_nt: TGTGCCAGCAGCTTTGCCCTGGAGTCGACAGGGGCGGAGACCCAGTACTTC; cdr3_aa: CASSFALESTGAETQYF
j_call: TRBJ2-5; d_call: -; clone_size: many; v_call: TRBV7-9; cdr3_nt: TGTGCCAGCAGCCCTAAGTCGGGGGTGGGGGAGACCCAGCACTTC; cdr3_aa: CASSPKSGVGETQHF
j_call: TRBJ2-7; d_call: -; clone_size: many; v_call: TRBV9; cdr3_nt: TGTGGCAGCAGCGTATCACCGGCACCGACCTACGAGCAGTACTTC; cdr3_aa: CGSSVSPAPTYEQYF
j_call: TRBJ2-5; d_call: TRBD2; clone_size: once; v_call: TRBV19; cdr3_nt: TGTGCCAGTAGCCCCGGACTAGCGCGTCTCGAGACCCAGTACTTC; cdr3_aa: CASSPGLARLETQYF
j_call: TRBJ1-4; d_call: -; clone_size: -; v_call: TRBV7-2; cdr3_nt: TGTGCCAGCAGCTTACCGACAGGATCTAATGAAAAACTGTTTTTT; cdr3_aa: CASSLPTGSNEKLFF
j_call: TRBJ2-7; d_call: -; clone_size: many; v_call: TRBV27; cdr3_nt: TGTGCCAGCAGTGCACAGGTTCTCTCCTACGAGCAGTACTTC; cdr3_aa: CASSAQVLSYEQYF
j_call: TRBJ2-2; d_call: TRBD2; clone_size: many; v_call: TRBV7-9; cdr3_nt: TGTGCCAGCAGCTTAATAGGGACTAGCGGTTCCGGGGAGCTGTTTTTT; cdr3_aa: CASSLIGTSGSGELFF